Each of the 30 T cell receptor beta chains below was sequenced from the same sample in a study of T cells in Graves' hyperthyroidism and ophthalmopathy. TCR beta CDR3 regions were amplified from RNA transcripts. Using the HTBI primer set, a first-round RT-PCR was run on the TCR CDR3. TCRdb processed the multiplex PCR reads anew with MiXCR; each CDR3 protein has one entry. The repertoire holds 600,000 to 800,000 distinct CDR3 sequences, with approximately 40% as singletons. The sequencing sample was made of blood. Source of these receptors: a woman aged 40 to 55 with Graves' hyperthyroidism.

The rearrangement joins TRBV5-4 to TRBJ2-3; 10 bases are shared with TRBD2. The CDR3 consists of 16 residues. Looked up from germline, CDR1 is SGHNT and CDR2 is YYREEE (reference sequence). The junction had 7 bases not matched to a gene; V was cut back by 3 bases and J by 3 bases. In DNA, the CDR3 is TGTGCCAGCAGCTCCGAGCGGGGGGGCCGGACAGATACGCAGTATTTT. Amino acids: CASSSERGGRTDTQYF.

This clonotype was counted between two and nine times. The gene calls are TRBV5-1 and TRBJ2-5, with 7 bases matching TRBD2. This CDR3 has 15 residues. Germline CDR1 SGHRS, CDR2 YFSETQ. Unmatched junction bases numbered 8, after V lost 2 bases and J lost 4 bases. The chain's CDR3 is CASSFGAGRGETQYF. DNA for the CDR3: TGCGCCAGCAGCTTCGGAGCGGGAAGAGGAGAGACCCAGTACTTC.

This clonotype was found many times. The chain uses TRBV7-2 and TRBJ1-2, with 9 bases fitting TRBD1. This CDR3 comprises 15 residues. The V segment lost 4 bases and the J segment 5 bases; nucleotides outside the gene matches: 8. From germline, CDR1 is SGHTA and CDR2 FQGNSA. CDR3 region: CASSSPWDRVYGYTF. In DNA form, the CDR3 reads TGTGCCAGCAGCTCCCCTTGGGACAGGGTTTATGGCTACACCTTC.

This rearrangement joins TRBV7-2 to TRBJ1-1; D is possibly TRBD1 (5 bases). Trimming pared 5 bases from V and 2 bases from J, leaving 24 bases between. CDR1 is SGHTA, CDR2 FQGNSA, per germline. This CDR3 comprises 18 residues. This CDR3 reads CASSQDRIREQANTEAFF. In nucleotides, the CDR3 is TGTGCCAGCAGCCAAGATCGGATACGCGAACAGGCCAACACTGAAGCTTTCTTT.

This clonotype was seen many times. This sequence joins TRBV19 and TRBJ2-7, with unresolved D. This CDR3 has 13 amino acids. The V gene's germline CDR1 is LNHDA and CDR2 SQIVND (reference sequence). Trimming pared 3 bases from V and 2 bases from J, leaving 8 bases between. The CDR3 DNA follows: TGTGCCAGTAGTATTGGCAGGACCTACGAGCAGTACTTC. The encoded protein is CASSIGRTYEQYF.

This clonotype occurred many times. The rearrangement uses TRBV9 and TRBJ2-7; D remains ambiguous. V was trimmed by 3 bases and J by 0 bases, leaving 10 bases between them. Germline loops: CDR1 SGDLS, CDR2 YYNGEE. This CDR3 has 14 amino acids. CDR3 DNA: TGTGCCAGCAGCGCCGCGACGCTCTCCTACGAGCAGTACTTC. It codes for CASSAATLSYEQYF.

The sample holds a few counts of this clonotype. The chain uses TRBV20-1 and TRBJ2-5; 9 bases agree with TRBD2. J was trimmed by 3 bases and V by 4 bases; bases with no gene match: 12. The CDR3 is 16 amino acids. Germline CDR1 reads DFQATT; CDR2 reads SNEGSKA (reference sequence). CDR3 region: CSATPRGLAGKETQYF. The CDR3 bases are TGCAGTGCTACTCCACGCGGGCTAGCGGGGAAAGAGACCCAGTACTTC.

This clonotype was seen only a few times. V gene TRBV9 combines with J gene TRBJ2-2; D is perhaps TRBD2 (6 bases). The V gene's germline CDR1 is SGDLS and CDR2 YYNGEE. V was trimmed by 0 bases and J by 5 bases, leaving 11 bases between them. The CDR3 sequence is 15 residues long. The CDR3 bases are TGTGCCAGCAGCGTAGCATCGGGAGAGACCGGGGAGCTGTTTTTT. Protein product: CASSVASGETGELFF.

About this clonotype: A much larger clonotype is one base distant, so this may be a read error. The chain links TRBV19 to TRBJ1-2, with D perhaps matching TRBD1 (5 bases). Deletions cut 8 bases from V and 7 bases from J, with 14 bases between. This CDR3 has 12 amino acids. In germline, CDR1 is LNHDA, CDR2 SQIVND (reference sequence). The CDR3: CASRGVGCGYTF. In nucleotides, the CDR3 is TGTGCCAGTCGAGGGGTCGGCTGTGGCTACACCTTC.

This chain links TRBV10-3 with TRBJ1-2, with a possible D match to TRBD1 (5 bases). Germline CDR1 reads ENHRY; CDR2 reads SYGVKD. This CDR3 contains 16 residues. Trimming stripped 0 bases from V and 7 bases from J, with 18 bases between. This CDR3 reads CAISESWGVTYGGYTF. As DNA, the CDR3 is TGTGCCATCAGTGAGTCGTGGGGGGTGACCTACGGTGGCTACACCTTC.

This clonotype was recorded a few times. This chain links TRBV29-1 with TRBJ1-1; TRBD1 is a possible D gene (5 bases). The CDR3 has 13 residues. V was cut by 0 bases and J by 7 bases, with 12 bases left in between. Germline loops: CDR1 SQVTM, CDR2 ANQGSEA. The CDR3 nucleotides are TGCAGCGTTGAAGAAACGACAGCCTATGAAGCTTTCTTT. The encoded protein is CSVEETTAYEAFF.

The rearrangement joins TRBV5-1 to TRBJ1-1, with D possibly TRBD1 on 5 matching bases. This CDR3 region has 14 residues. Germline CDR1 and CDR2: SGHRS and YFSETQ. Deletions cut 1 base from V and 3 bases from J, with 10 bases between. CDR3 coding DNA: TGCGCCAGCAGCTTGTCCCCGGGGCACACTGAAGCTTTCTTT. Residues: CASSLSPGHTEAFF.

A few counts support this clonotype. J is TRBJ1-5 and V is TRBV7-9; 8 bases align to TRBD1. Trimming took 5 bases from V and 2 from J; bases not matched to a gene: 5. The germline CDR1 and CDR2 sequences are SEHNR and FQNEAQ (reference sequence). There are 15 residues in the CDR3. CDR3 region: CASSQGATGNQPQHF. CDR3 in DNA: TGTGCCAGCAGCCAGGGGGCAACGGGCAATCAGCCCCAGCATTTT.

V usage is TRBV24-1 and J usage is TRBJ1-1; D gene ambiguous. The germline V and J ends were trimmed by 4 bases and 1 base, with 6 bases remaining between them. The CDR3 sequence is 13 residues long. CDR1 and CDR2 (germline): KGHDR, SFDVKD. In DNA, the CDR3 is TGTGCCACCAGTGACAGGAGGAACACTGAAGCTTTCTTT. Encoded protein: CATSDRRNTEAFF.

The chain links TRBV6-5 to TRBJ1-1; D gene uncertain. Germline CDR1 MNHEY, CDR2 SVGAGI. The germline V and J ends were trimmed by 6 bases and 5 bases, with 16 bases remaining between them. The CDR3 runs to 14 residues. Here the CDR3 reads CASSFRLIETEAFF. CDR3 nucleotides: TGTGCCAGCAGCTTCCGGCTTATTGAGACTGAAGCTTTCTTT.

At least ten counts were recorded for this clonotype. The V and J genes are TRBV27 and TRBJ1-2; D possibly corresponds to TRBD1 (5 bases). The CDR3 extends over 13 amino acids. With 3 bases removed from V and 4 bases from J, the gap between germline ends came to 9 bases. Germline-derived CDR1 and CDR2 are MNHEY and SMNVEV (reference sequence). The CDR3 DNA reads as TGTGCCAGCAGTTTGAGGGGTGGCTATGGCTACACCTTC. Translating gives CASSLRGGYGYTF.

In this sample, this clonotype turned up many times. V and J are TRBV5-4 and TRBJ1-1, with D unresolved. CDR3 size: 16 residues. From germline, CDR1 is SGHNT and CDR2 YYREEE (reference sequence). V lost 4 bases to trimming and J lost 0 bases, with 16 bases between them. CDR3 in amino acids: CASSADGLTLNTEAFF. The DNA of the CDR3 is TGTGCCAGCAGCGCTGACGGACTTACCTTGAACACTGAAGCTTTCTTT.

The V and J genes are TRBV25-1 and TRBJ1-2; unclear D gene. V was cut by 3 bases and J by 4 bases, with 15 bases left in between. The CDR3 is 15 residues long. Germline-derived CDR1 and CDR2 are MGHDK and SYGVNS. This CDR3 is CASSDHRANGYGYTF. The CDR3 nucleotides are TGTGCCAGCAGTGACCACCGGGCCAATGGCTATGGCTACACCTTC.

This clonotype was counted at least ten times. V gene TRBV19 combines with J gene TRBJ1-2; D unresolved. V was trimmed by 0 bases and J by 5 bases, leaving 7 bases between them. The CDR3 consists of 13 residues. From germline, CDR1 is LNHDA and CDR2 SQIVND (reference sequence). CDR3 loop: CASSIDLRYGYTF. The CDR3 DNA reads as TGTGCCAGTAGTATAGATCTTAGGTATGGCTACACCTTC.

This chain uses TRBV6-5 with TRBJ1-2, with D uncertain. Germline V gene data show CDR1 as MNHEY and CDR2 as SVGAGI. The CDR3 length is 15 residues. The ends were cut back, 2 bases at V and 2 bases at J, with 12 bases in the middle. The CDR3 region is CASSYHPRQNYGYTF. In nucleotides, the CDR3 is TGTGCCAGCAGTTACCACCCCCGGCAGAACTATGGCTACACCTTC.

Many counts were recorded for this clonotype. J is TRBJ2-7 and V is TRBV12-3 or TRBV12-4; 7 bases match TRBD1. The CDR3 spans 13 residues. V shed 6 bases, J shed 5 bases, and the junction held 7 bases outside the gene matches. The CDR3 DNA reads as TGTGCCAGCAGACTGACAGGGTTAGACGAGCAGTACTTC. As protein: CASRLTGLDEQYF.

V usage is TRBV2 and J usage is TRBJ1-2; a possible D gene is TRBD1 (5 bases). This CDR3 region has 15 residues. The V end was cut by 5 bases, the J end by 4 bases, with 17 bases between. The V gene's germline CDR1 is SNHLY and CDR2 FYNNEI. In nucleotides, the CDR3 is TGTGCCAGCAGTCGGGGGGGGGATTCGACCTATGGCTACACCTTC. Translation gives CASSRGGDSTYGYTF.

This clonotype was observed many times. This chain joins TRBV2 and TRBJ2-2; 8 bases line up with TRBD2. The CDR3 loop spans 16 amino acids. Germline V gene lookup returns CDR1 SNHLY and CDR2 FYNNEI. Trimming took 6 bases from V and 2 from J; bases not matched to a gene: 8. This CDR3 reads CASSPIGGANTGELFF. CDR3 sequence (DNA): TGTGCCAGCAGCCCCATCGGGGGGGCAAACACCGGGGAGCTGTTTTTT.

This clonotype was detected many times. The V call is TRBV7-2, the J call TRBJ1-3; 7 bases align to TRBD1. In germline, CDR1 is SGHTA, CDR2 FQGNSA. The V gene end was trimmed by 1 base and the J gene end by 2 bases; junction bases not matched to a gene: 2. The CDR3 is 15 amino acids. CDR3 nucleotides: TGTGCCAGCAGCTTAGAAGGACAGGCTGGAAACACCATATATTTT. This translates into CASSLEGQAGNTIYF.

Many counts were recorded for this clonotype. The chain joins TRBV7-2 to TRBJ1-6, with D unresolved. Between the trimmed V and J ends, which lost 1 base and 10 bases, there was a span of 11 bases. Germline V gene lookup returns CDR1 SGHTA and CDR2 FQGNSA. This CDR3 comprises 14 residues. Written as DNA, the CDR3 is TGTGCCAGCAGCTTAGATCAGGCTTTATCACCCCTCCACTTT. It translates to CASSLDQALSPLHF.

This clonotype showed up just a few times. The rearrangement joins TRBV12-3 or TRBV12-4 to TRBJ2-2; 7 bases agree with TRBD2. The CDR3 sequence is 15 residues long. The J segment lost 7 bases and the V segment lost 11 bases, leaving 16 bases of the junction unmatched. The CDR3 DNA follows: TGTGCCGGCCAGGCAACGGGAGGCGGGAACGGGGAGCTGTTTTTT. This sequence encodes CAGQATGGGNGELFF.

This clonotype came up a few times. The chain recombines TRBV7-9 with TRBJ1-5, with 7 bases lining up with TRBD1. Unmatched junction bases numbered 7, after V lost 5 bases and J lost 9 bases. Germline CDR1 SEHNR, CDR2 FQNEAQ (reference sequence). This CDR3 contains 13 residues. This CDR3 reads CASSESQGGPQHF. DNA of the CDR3: TGTGCCAGCAGCGAATCTCAGGGGGGGCCCCAGCATTTT.

The chain is built from TRBV10-1 and TRBJ2-7; D gene unclear. Trimming took off 4 bases at V and 7 bases at J, with 14 bases between the two ends. The CDR3 extends over 13 amino acids. Germline-derived CDR1 and CDR2 are WNHNN and SYGVQD (reference sequence). CDR3 sequence reads: CASSVGLGNEQYF. The DNA of the CDR3 is TGCGCCAGCAGTGTGGGGTTGGGGAATGAGCAGTACTTC.

This chain connects TRBV5-8 to TRBJ2-5; D is possibly TRBD1 (5 bases). CDR1 and CDR2 from the germline V gene are SGHTS and YDEGEE. CDR3 size: 15 residues. Between the trimmed V and J ends, which lost 1 base and 0 bases, there was a span of 10 bases. The CDR3 spells CASSLRQGYQETQYF. The CDR3 region has the DNA TGTGCCAGCAGCTTGAGGCAGGGCTACCAAGAGACCCAGTACTTC.

This clonotype occurred a few times. The CDR3 loop is CASTVNRGLEKLFF. The CDR3, as DNA: TGTGCCAGCACGGTCAACAGGGGGCTTGAAAAACTGTTTTTT. The genes are TRBV6-2 or TRBV6-3 and TRBJ1-4; 9 nucleotides align to TRBD1. This CDR3 is 14 amino acids long. Germline V gene data show CDR1 as MNHEY and CDR2 as SVGEGT. V dropped 7 bases and J dropped 7; count of bases not matched to a gene: 7.